A single sample is the source of the 23 T cell receptor beta chains below, sequenced in a study of cytotoxic CD8 clonotypes in ibrutinib-treated CLL. Profiling relied on immunoSEQ multiplex PCR, and the TCRdb table lists in-frame clones only, not all of them. The sample lists tens of thousands of clones; about 76% were seen once. The input for sequencing was PBMCs, taken after 36 months of ibrutinib treatment. All receptors come from a human donor with chronic lymphocytic leukemia.

The chain is built from TRBV9 and TRBJ1-2, with 10 bases lining up with TRBD1. From germline, CDR1 is SGDLS and CDR2 YYNGEE. V lost 7 bases, J lost 8 bases, and 8 bases stayed unmatched. The CDR3 totals 13 residues. For the CDR3, the DNA is TGTGCCAGCGGGGAAGACAGGGGGCAAGGCTACACCTTC. Translation gives CASGEDRGQGYTF. Together with reference TRBV9 and TRBJ1-2, the CDR3 gives the full variable domain: DSGVTQTPKHLITATGQRVTLRCSPRSGDLSVYWYQQSLDQGLQFLIQYYNGEERAKGNILERFSAQQFPDLHSELNLSSLELGDSALYFCASGEDRGQGYTFGSGTRLTVV.

This chain connects TRBV7-6 to TRBJ2-7; maybe TRBD1 (6 bases). This CDR3 contains 14 residues. V was cut by 6 bases and J by 4 bases, with 16 bases left in between. Germline-derived CDR1 and CDR2 are SGHVS and FNYEAQ. CDR3 nucleotide sequence: TGTGCCAGCAGTTCTATGGGACACCCATACGAGCAGTACTTC. Translated: CASSSMGHPYEQYF.

CDR3 DNA: TGTGCCAGCAGCCCGGGGCTGGCGGGGGGGCCTAGCACAGATACGCAGTATTTT. Amino acids: CASSPGLAGGPSTDTQYF. The chain joins TRBV7-7 to TRBJ2-3; 9 bases align to TRBD2. This CDR3 spans 18 amino acids. Trimming removed 5 bases from V and 0 bases from J; junction bases left unmatched: 12. CDR1 is SSHAT and CDR2 is FNYEAQ in the germline V gene (reference sequence).

The genes are TRBV28 and TRBJ1-5; D is ambiguous. This CDR3 is built from 14 residues. The V gene's germline CDR1 is MDHEN and CDR2 SYDVKM. V was pared by 6 bases and J by 0 bases, with 9 bases between. The CDR3 DNA sequence: TGTGCCAGCAGCCATACAGATAGCAATCAGCCCCAGCATTTT. Its translation is CASSHTDSNQPQHF.

The V call is TRBV18, the J call TRBJ1-4; D is ambiguous. Per the germline V gene, CDR1 is KGHSH and CDR2 is LQKENI. This CDR3 has 14 amino acids. V dropped 6 bases and J dropped 0 bases, with 8 bases sitting between them. CDR3 residues: CASSVGATNEKLFF. CDR3 sequence (DNA): TGTGCCAGCTCGGTTGGTGCAACTAATGAAAAACTGTTTTTT.

J is TRBJ2-7 and V is TRBV10-3; TRBD1 or TRBD2 may be the D gene (6 bases each). Germline V CDR1 and CDR2: ENHRY, SYGVKD. The CDR3 has 14 amino acids. With 0 bases removed from V and 2 bases from J, the gap between germline ends came to 8 bases. The chain's CDR3 is CAISESEGAYEQYF. The CDR3, as DNA: TGTGCCATCAGTGAGTCGGAGGGGGCCTACGAGCAGTACTTC.

Only a few counts were recorded for this clone. V gene TRBV7-9 combines with J gene TRBJ2-3; 7 nucleotides agree with TRBD1. Germline loops: CDR1 SEHNR, CDR2 FQNEAQ (reference sequence). The CDR3 is made up of 14 amino acids. J gave up 0 bases and V 5 bases, and 2 bases lay outside the gene matches. CDR3 in DNA: TGTGCCAGCAGCCGGACAGGTAGCACAGATACGCAGTATTTT. Protein product: CASSRTGSTDTQYF.

The chain carries TRBV11-1 and TRBJ2-7; D might be TRBD1 (6 bases). V lost 1 base and J 2 bases, leaving 9 bases between the germline ends. This CDR3 has 14 residues. Germline values: CDR1 SGHAT, CDR2 FQDESV (reference sequence). CDR3 DNA sequence: TGTGCCAGCAGCTTAGAAGACAGGACCTACGAGCAGTACTTC. This gives the protein CASSLEDRTYEQYF. Full variable domain (missing parts from reference TRBV11-1 and TRBJ2-7): EAEVAQSPRYKITEKSQAVAFWCDPISGHATLYWYRQILGQGPELLVQFQDESVVDDSQLPKDRFSAERLKGVDSTLKIQPAELGDSAMYLCASSLEDRTYEQYFGPGTRLTVT.

The chain employs TRBV5-6 and TRBJ2-7; no definite D call. In germline, CDR1 is SGHDT, CDR2 YYEEEE. The length of the CDR3 is 11 residues. Trimming left V 3 bases short and J 4 bases short, with 5 bases between. CDR3 sequence: CASSSRYEQYF. The DNA of the CDR3 is TGTGCCAGCAGCTCCCGTTACGAGCAGTACTTC.

In this sample, this clone turned up a few times. Here the CDR3 DNA reads TGTGCCAGCAGCTCCAGGGAATTGGCCGGGGAGCTGTTTTTT. Encoded protein: CASSSRELAGELFF. The chain joins TRBV7-9 to TRBJ2-2; D possibly corresponds to TRBD1 (5 bases). CDR1 and CDR2 from the germline V gene are SEHNR and FQNEAQ (reference sequence). The CDR3 is 14 residues long. Trimming pared 4 bases from V and 6 bases from J, leaving 12 bases between.

The V and J genes are TRBV6-1 and TRBJ2-3, with D perhaps TRBD2 (6 bases). This CDR3 comprises 15 residues. V shed 3 bases and J shed 0 bases, with 10 bases lying between them. The germline CDR1 and CDR2 sequences are MNHNS and SASEGT. CDR3 region: CASSDGTPSTDTQYF. CDR3 coding DNA: TGTGCCAGCAGTGACGGGACTCCTAGCACAGATACGCAGTATTTT.

CDR3 residues: CASSSSGFYGYTF. The CDR3, as DNA: TGTGCCAGCAGCTCCTCAGGGTTTTATGGCTACACCTTC. The rearrangement joins TRBV5-4 to TRBJ1-2; weak D call: TRBD1 (5 bases). CDR3 length: 13 residues. With 3 bases removed from V and 5 bases from J, the gap between germline ends came to 11 bases. The germline gives CDR1 SGHNT, CDR2 YYREEE (reference sequence). Combining the CDR3 with reference TRBV5-4 and TRBJ1-2 gives the whole variable domain ETGVTQSPTHLIKTRGQQVTLRCSSQSGHNTVSWYQQALGQGPQFIFQYYREEENGRGNFPPRFSGLQFPNYSSELNVNALELDDSALYLCASSSSGFYGYTFGSGTRLTVV.

The rearrangement uses TRBV5-1 and TRBJ1-1; D remains ambiguous. The V gene lost 4 bases and the J gene lost 1 base, with 8 bases spanning the gap. The CDR3 consists of 13 residues. Germline V gene lookup returns CDR1 SGHRS and CDR2 YFSETQ. This CDR3 reads CASSLWGNTEAFF. The CDR3 nucleotides read TGCGCCAGCAGCCTGTGGGGGAACACTGAAGCTTTCTTT.

V and J are TRBV15 and TRBJ1-4; no definite D call. Germline CDR1 reads LNHNV; CDR2 reads YYDKDF (reference sequence). This CDR3 region has 15 residues. V lost 0 bases to trimming and J lost 6 bases, with 11 bases between them. This chain's CDR3 is CATSRDGLLDEKLFF. CDR3 DNA sequence: TGTGCCACCAGCAGAGACGGCTTGTTAGATGAAAAACTGTTTTTT.

CDR3 bases: TGTGCCAGTAGTATAGGCCCGGGTTTGGGAGAGCAGTACTTC. Amino acid sequence: CASSIGPGLGEQYF. The chain couples TRBV19 to TRBJ2-7; D ambiguous. This CDR3 comprises 14 residues. V was cut by 1 base and J by 7 bases, with 14 bases left in between. Germline CDR1 is LNHDA and CDR2 is SQIVND (reference sequence). The variable domain in full, completed from reference TRBV19 and TRBJ2-7, reads DGGITQSPKYLFRKEGQNVTLSCEQNLNHDAMYWYRQDPGQGLRLIYYSQIVNDFQKGDIAEGYSVSREKKESFPLTVTSAQKNPTAFYLCASSIGPGLGEQYFGPGTRLTVT.

The chain couples TRBV6-6 to TRBJ1-1; D might be TRBD1 (5 bases). Trimming stripped 0 bases from V and 5 bases from J, with 7 bases between. This CDR3 has 13 residues. Germline V lookup: CDR1 MNHNY, CDR2 SVGAGI (reference sequence). Here the CDR3 reads CASSYSRGTEAFF. The CDR3 region has the DNA TGTGCCAGCAGTTACTCGAGGGGTACTGAAGCTTTCTTT.

This clone was seen a handful of times. The chain recombines TRBV4-1 with TRBJ1-5; 7 bases match TRBD1. The CDR3 is made up of 16 amino acids. Germline V lookup: CDR1 MGHRA, CDR2 YSYEKL. Unmatched junction bases numbered 7, after V lost 1 base and J lost 4 bases. CDR3 sequence: CASSQVGRGPNQPQHF. CDR3 nucleotide sequence: TGCGCCAGCAGCCAAGTGGGAAGGGGGCCGAATCAGCCCCAGCATTTT.

The chain couples TRBV6-5 to TRBJ1-4, with a weak D call TRBD1 (5 bases). Per germline, CDR1 MNHEY and CDR2 SVGAGI. The V end was cut by 6 bases, the J end by 7 bases, with 18 bases between. This CDR3 is 15 amino acids long. CDR3 protein: CASSSGGGVSEKLFF. The DNA of the CDR3 is TGTGCCAGCAGCTCAGGCGGGGGGGTGAGTGAAAAACTGTTTTTT.

This clone came up a few times. This sequence joins TRBV5-1 and TRBJ2-1; 7 nucleotides agree with TRBD1. The CDR3 runs 12 residues. Per the germline V gene, CDR1 is SGHRS and CDR2 is YFSETQ. V was pared by 7 bases and J by 9 bases, with 7 bases of the junction left unmatched. DNA of the CDR3: TGCGCCAGCTTAGGGGGCTCGCGTGAGCAGTTCTTC. This encodes CASLGGSREQFF.

The J gene is TRBJ2-2, the V gene TRBV9; D is uncertain. Trimming cost V 3 bases and J 1 base, with 4 bases left between them. Germline V CDR1 and CDR2: SGDLS, YYNGEE. This CDR3 has 13 residues. The CDR3 loop is CASSDGNTGELFF. The CDR3 nucleotides read TGTGCCAGCAGCGACGGGAACACCGGGGAGCTGTTTTTT.

V is TRBV27 and J is TRBJ1-2; 7 bases agree with TRBD1. The CDR3 loop spans 16 amino acids. Germline CDR1 and CDR2: MNHEY and SMNVEV (reference sequence). J lost 1 base, V lost 6 bases, and 11 bases had no gene match. This chain's CDR3 is CASSPGTVPRNYGYTF. In DNA, the CDR3 is TGTGCCAGCAGCCCGGGGACAGTACCTCGTAACTATGGCTACACCTTC.

The chain combines TRBV5-1 with TRBJ1-4; 7 bases match TRBD1. The CDR3 sequence is 15 residues long. Germline values: CDR1 SGHRS, CDR2 YFSETQ. V lost 2 bases and J lost 7; bases outside the gene matches: 8. CDR3 sequence reads: CASSFGQAAGEKLFF. In nucleotides, the CDR3 is TGCGCCAGCAGCTTCGGACAGGCGGCGGGTGAAAAACTGTTTTTT.

This clone has more than one count but fewer than ten. The chain has TRBV30 and TRBJ2-5; D remains ambiguous. Germline CDR1 reads GTSNPN; CDR2 reads SVGIG (reference sequence). The CDR3 spans 15 residues. V lost 0 bases and J 2 bases, leaving 13 bases between the germline ends. The CDR3 bases are TGTGCCTGGAGTGTTGGGTCGACGTCGCAAGAGACCCAGTACTTC. It encodes CAWSVGSTSQETQYF. Full variable domain (remainder filled in from reference TRBV30 and TRBJ2-5): SQTIHQWPATLVQPVGSPLSLECTVEGTSNPNLYWYRQAAGRGLQLLFYSVGIGQISSEVPQNLSASRPQDRQFILSSKKLLLSDSGFYLCAWSVGSTSQETQYFGPGTRLLVL.